Sequencing of this T cell receptor (beta chain) was carried out in a study of T cell clonality in common variable immunodeficiency. Data came from immunoSEQ multiplex PCR; TCRdb stores just in-frame clones and leaves some out. The record shows roughly 60,000 clones for this sample, with no singletons present. CDR3 length: 15 amino acids. CDR1 is SGDLS and CDR2 is YYNGEE in the germline V gene. V was pared by 4 bases and J by 4 bases, with 6 bases of the junction left unmatched. This clone appeared many times. Read data end 3 residues before the CDR3 end; the end is taken from the germline J gene. This sequence originates from a person aged 18 to 70 in good health. Sequenced sample: peripheral blood mononuclear cells. V is TRBV9 and J is TRBJ2-1; 9 bases are a match to TRBD2. The CDR3 loop reads CASSQTSGNYNEQFF. CDR3 DNA (partial): TGTGCCAGCAGCCAGACTAGCGGAAATTACAATGAG. Combining the CDR3 with reference TRBV9 and TRBJ2-1 gives the whole variable domain DSGVTQTPKHLITATGQRVTLRCSPRSGDLSVYWYQQSLDQGLQFLIQYYNGEERAKGNILERFSAQQFPDLHSELNLSSLELGDSALYFCASSQTSGNYNEQFFGPGTRLTVL.